The source of this T cell receptor beta chain is a study of early T cells in non-severe SARS-CoV-2 infection. Attachment of unique molecular identifiers to individual cDNA molecules was performed. TCRdb reprocessed the 5' RACE reads with MiXCR, giving one entry per CDR3 protein. The sample contains 60,000 or so distinct CDR3 sequences, approximately 12% of which appear only once. Note on this clonotype: No antigen is known for it.

This CDR3 has 13 residues. V lost 3 bases to trimming and J lost 2 bases, with 7 bases between them. Germline values: CDR1 SGHKS, CDR2 YYEKEE (reference sequence). Study results and limitations: Private and CD4 specificities were missed by VDJdb matching, which favored anti-spike CD8 responses.

This TCR derives from an adult who was a healthcare worker with PCR-confirmed SARS-CoV-2 infection or an uninfected control (not recorded which). This chain uses TRBV5-5 with TRBJ2-3; D is unresolved. Sequencing was performed on whole blood. The CDR3 DNA reads TGTGCCAGCAGCTCGGGCCTCACAGATACGCAGTATTTT. Its protein is CASSSGLTDTQYF.